This TCR beta chain was captured in a study of regulatory T cells in long-lasting Graves disease. About the research overall: Over 5 years of antithyroid drugs plus positive TSH receptor antibodies defined persistent Graves' disease.

Notes on the study in general: The study found persistent patients shared more public clonotypes (roughly 3,000) than new patients (about 890).

This clonotype was counted many times. What it recognizes is unknown. Both iRepertoire HTBI primers and Arm-PCR of CDR3 regions were used to build the TCR beta libraries. Each CDR3 protein gets one entry after TCRdb re-called the multiplex PCR reads with MiXCR. The repertoire holds some 370,000 distinct CDR3 sequences, with roughly 23% as singletons. Time point meaning: persistent/refractory GD, antithyroid drugs over 5 years with positive TRAb. PBMC-derived RNA was used for the TCR library. The sequenced sample was peripheral blood mononuclear cells (PBMCs), obtained when the disease was refractory, from a patient treated with antithyroid drugs. This clonotype was sampled from a woman in her forties with Graves disease.

CDR3 residues: CASSSGDSREQYF. CDR3 in DNA: TGTGCCAGCAGTTCGGGGGACTCCCGGGAGCAGTACTTC. This sequence joins TRBV27 and TRBJ2-7; D might be TRBD2 (6 bases). CDR3 length equals 13 residues. V was shortened by 4 bases and J by 7 bases, with 14 bases between the two germline ends. CDR1 is MNHEY and CDR2 is SMNVEV in the germline V gene (reference sequence).